The clone carrying this TCR beta chain was found a few times. What it binds is unknown. The CDR3 loop spans 13 amino acids. Germline V lookup: CDR1 DFQATT, CDR2 SNEGSKA (reference sequence). V shed 0 bases and J 13 bases; nucleotides not matched to a gene: 10. The sample is drawn from a study of Graves' ophthalmopathy and Graves' hyperthyroidism. Scientists amplified the TCR beta CDR3 regions from RNA transcripts. First-round RT-PCR with HTBI primers preceded a second-round multiplex PCR. TCRdb re-called the multiplex PCR reads with MiXCR, one entry per CDR3 protein. Of around 670,000 distinct CDR3 sequences listed, around 40% were seen once; the top ten hold 35% to 55%. None of the included patients had other autoimmune diseases, uncontrolled infections, pregnancy or lactation, as these led to exclusion. Fresh peripheral blood, about 10 ml, was the PBMC source. Study-wide findings and caveats: Blood repertoires reportedly contained most expanded thyroid clonotypes above 0.001 frequency. Progression of ophthalmopathy was predicted by the model with 70% to 71% sensitivity and approximately 72% specificity.

V usage is TRBV20-1 and J usage is TRBJ2-5; 8 bases map to TRBD2. The sequence was collected from an adult man with Graves' ophthalmopathy. Sequencing input: peripheral blood. The CDR3 loop reads CSARDFSGGGRYF. CDR3 nucleotide sequence: TGCAGTGCTAGAGATTTCAGCGGGGGAGGACGGTACTTC.